This is a list of T cell receptor beta chains from one sample in a study of blood T cell repertoires in COVID-19. Profiling relied on immunoSEQ multiplex PCR, and the TCRdb table lists in-frame clones only, not all of them. The sample has fewer than 200,000 clones, about four fifths seen once. The sample comprised peripheral blood. These receptors all come from a man in his forties who had recovered from COVID-19. CDR3s include the opening cysteine and the closing phenylalanine or tryptophan. Fields, in order: J gene, D gene, clone size, V gene, CDR3 protein, CDR3 DNA. A D gene is named only where the DNA matches it firmly. Clone size is not always given. Where it is, it says once, few, many or a class for expanded clones.

J: TRBJ1-1; D: NA; size: few; V: TRBV9; CDR3: CASTPTWGDTEAFF; DNA: TGTGCCAGCACCCCCACCTGGGGAGACACTGAAGCTTTCTTT
J: TRBJ1-1; D: NA; size: NA; V: TRBV28; CDR3: CASSNLRGSEAFF; DNA: TGTGCCAGCAGTAACCTTAGGGGTTCTGAAGCTTTCTTT
J: TRBJ1-5; D: NA; size: NA; V: TRBV2; CDR3: CASSTNEAGQPQHF; DNA: TGTGCCAGCAGTACTAATGAAGCGGGTCAGCCCCAGCATTTT
J: TRBJ2-7; D: TRBD1; size: NA; V: TRBV6-2/TRBV6-3; CDR3: CASSYRPQGENEQYF; DNA: TGTGCCAGCAGTTACAGGCCACAGGGGGAGAACGAGCAGTACTTC
J: TRBJ2-7; D: NA; size: NA; V: TRBV7-9; CDR3: CASRIEMEGEQYF; DNA: TGTGCCAGCAGGATAGAAATGGAGGGGGAGCAGTACTTC
J: TRBJ1-1; D: NA; size: few; V: TRBV5-8; CDR3: CASSLAVNTEAFF; DNA: TGTGCCAGCAGCTTGGCGGTGAACACTGAAGCTTTCTTT
J: TRBJ2-5; D: NA; size: once; V: TRBV7-2; CDR3: CASSLGQQETQYF; DNA: TGTGCCAGCAGCTTAGGGCAGCAAGAGACCCAGTACTTC
J: TRBJ1-2; D: NA; size: NA; V: TRBV6-1; CDR3: CASSDQGGGYTF; DNA: TGTGCCAGCAGTGACCAAGGAGGTGGCTACACCTTC
J: TRBJ2-3; D: NA; size: NA; V: TRBV11-3; CDR3: CASSIGTTTSGTDTQYF; DNA: TGTGCCAGCAGCATCGGGACAACTACTTCTGGCACAGATACGCAGTATTTT
J: TRBJ2-1; D: TRBD2; size: NA; V: TRBV5-8; CDR3: CASSPPRLAGLGNEQFF; DNA: TGTGCCAGCAGCCCACCCCGGCTAGCGGGACTGGGTAATGAGCAGTTCTTC
J: TRBJ2-5; D: NA; size: NA; V: TRBV15; CDR3: CATSRQGSETQYF; DNA: TGTGCCACCAGCAGACAGGGTAGTGAGACCCAGTACTTC
J: TRBJ1-2; D: TRBD1; size: NA; V: TRBV27; CDR3: CASRPMGRQGNGYTF; DNA: TGTGCCAGCAGGCCAATGGGCCGACAGGGCAATGGCTACACCTTC
J: TRBJ2-7; D: TRBD1; size: NA; V: TRBV5-4; CDR3: CASSIRTGDYEQYF; DNA: TGTGCCAGCAGCATCCGGACAGGGGACTACGAGCAGTACTTC
J: TRBJ2-1; D: TRBD2; size: NA; V: TRBV6-2/TRBV6-3; CDR3: CASSFSGLAGAYNEQFF; DNA: TGTGCCAGCAGTTTTTCGGGACTAGCGGGAGCCTACAATGAGCAGTTCTTC
J: TRBJ2-7; D: NA; size: once; V: TRBV30; CDR3: CAWSNLYEQYF; DNA: TGTGCCTGGAGTAACCTATACGAGCAGTACTTC
J: TRBJ2-3; D: TRBD1; size: NA; V: TRBV5-4; CDR3: CASSFVTGTGGTDTQYF; DNA: TGTGCCAGCAGCTTTGTCACCGGGACAGGGGGCACAGATACGCAGTATTTT
J: TRBJ1-1; D: NA; size: NA; V: TRBV18; CDR3: CASSDLGARVNTEAFF; DNA: TGTGCCAGCTCAGATTTGGGGGCTAGGGTGAACACTGAAGCTTTCTTT
J: TRBJ2-1; D: TRBD1; size: few; V: TRBV7-8; CDR3: CASSPPTGNEQFF; DNA: TGTGCCAGCAGCCCTCCGACAGGGAATGAGCAGTTCTTC
J: TRBJ2-2; D: TRBD2; size: NA; V: TRBV19; CDR3: CASSSLAPTGELFF; DNA: TGTGCCAGTAGTTCACTAGCGCCTACCGGGGAGCTGTTTTTT
J: TRBJ2-7; D: NA; size: NA; V: TRBV30; CDR3: CAWSLSSTTYEQYF; DNA: TGTGCCTGGAGCCTTAGCTCGACTACCTACGAGCAGTACTTC
J: TRBJ2-3; D: TRBD2; size: NA; V: TRBV25-1; CDR3: CASSDGGRAGTDTQYF; DNA: TGTGCCAGCAGTGATGGCGGGAGGGCAGGCACAGATACGCAGTATTTT
J: TRBJ2-7; D: TRBD2; size: NA; V: TRBV4-3; CDR3: CASSQDLASGYNEQYF; DNA: TGCGCCAGCAGCCAAGACCTGGCTAGCGGGTACAACGAGCAGTACTTC
J: TRBJ1-1; D: TRBD1; size: NA; V: TRBV4-3; CDR3: CASSQEYRGTEAFF; DNA: TGCGCCAGCAGCCAAGAATACAGGGGCACTGAAGCTTTCTTT
J: TRBJ1-5; D: TRBD1; size: once; V: TRBV28; CDR3: CASSLNLGTGAYQPQHF; DNA: TGTGCCAGCAGTTTAAATCTGGGGACAGGGGCCTATCAGCCCCAGCATTTT
J: TRBJ2-3; D: NA; size: NA; V: TRBV11-3; CDR3: CASSKTAADAQYF; DNA: TGTGCCAGCAGCAAAACAGCGGCAGATGCGCAGTATTTT
J: TRBJ1-1; D: TRBD1; size: NA; V: TRBV11-3; CDR3: CASSYRTGGYSPNTKAFF; DNA: TGTGCCAGCAGCTACCGGACAGGGGGCTATAGCCCTAACACTAAAGCTTTCTTT
J: TRBJ1-5; D: NA; size: NA; V: TRBV5-5; CDR3: CASSLGTIFEPQHF; DNA: TGTGCCAGCAGCCTAGGGACAATTTTTGAGCCCCAGCATTTT
J: TRBJ1-3; D: NA; size: NA; V: TRBV5-8; CDR3: CASSDAGTGNTIYF; DNA: TGTGCCAGCAGCGACGCAGGGACTGGAAACACCATATATTTT
J: TRBJ2-1; D: TRBD2; size: few; V: TRBV5-1; CDR3: CASSVLAGVVNEQFF; DNA: TGCGCCAGCAGCGTCCTGGCGGGAGTGGTCAATGAGCAGTTCTTC
J: TRBJ1-1; D: NA; size: NA; V: TRBV28; CDR3: CASSSWVAGTRNTEAFF; DNA: TGTGCCAGCAGTTCGTGGGTAGCCGGGACAAGGAACACTGAAGCTTTCTTT
J: TRBJ2-1; D: NA; size: NA; V: TRBV14; CDR3: CASSQVGGSYNEQFF; DNA: TGTGCCAGCAGCCAAGTGGGGGGCTCCTACAATGAGCAGTTCTTC
J: TRBJ2-3; D: TRBD2; size: NA; V: TRBV7-6; CDR3: CASSPYHSGRATDTQYF; DNA: TGTGCCAGCAGCCCCTACCATAGCGGGAGGGCCACAGATACGCAGTATTTT
J: TRBJ2-1; D: NA; size: few; V: TRBV4-2; CDR3: CASAGGTWYVEQFF; DNA: TGTGCCAGCGCGGGTGGAACTTGGTATGTTGAGCAGTTCTTC
J: TRBJ2-1; D: NA; size: NA; V: TRBV28; CDR3: CASRSGGAGSYNEQFF; DNA: TGTGCCAGCAGGAGCGGCGGAGCGGGCTCCTACAATGAGCAGTTCTTC
J: TRBJ2-7; D: TRBD2; size: NA; V: TRBV7-9; CDR3: CASSPREGPYEQYF; DNA: TGTGCCAGCAGCCCGCGGGAGGGCCCCTACGAGCAGTACTTC
J: TRBJ2-7; D: TRBD2; size: NA; V: TRBV6-5; CDR3: CASRGTSGYEQYF; DNA: TGTGCCAGCAGGGGGACTAGCGGCTACGAGCAGTACTTC
J: TRBJ1-2; D: TRBD1; size: NA; V: TRBV3-1/TRBV3-2; CDR3: CASRKTGQANYGYTF; DNA: TGTGCCAGCAGGAAGACGGGACAGGCGAACTATGGCTACACCTTC
J: TRBJ2-1; D: TRBD2; size: NA; V: TRBV19; CDR3: CASGLAGRYEQFF; DNA: TGTGCCAGCGGACTAGCGGGAAGGTATGAGCAGTTCTTC
J: TRBJ2-7; D: TRBD2; size: NA; V: TRBV2; CDR3: CASKEREREQYF; DNA: TGTGCCAGCAAAGAGCGGGAGAGGGAGCAGTACTTC
J: TRBJ2-7; D: TRBD1; size: NA; V: TRBV6-5; CDR3: CASWDRYSYEQYF; DNA: TGTGCCAGCTGGGACAGATACTCCTACGAGCAGTACTTC
J: TRBJ2-1; D: NA; size: NA; V: TRBV3-1/TRBV3-2; CDR3: CANTRNNEQFF; DNA: TGTGCCAACACCAGGAACAATGAGCAGTTCTTC
J: TRBJ2-5; D: NA; size: NA; V: TRBV2; CDR3: CASKAGQETQYF; DNA: TGTGCCAGCAAAGCGGGCCAAGAGACCCAGTACTTC
J: TRBJ2-3; D: TRBD1; size: NA; V: TRBV7-8; CDR3: CASNRPGQSQYF; DNA: TGTGCCAGCAATAGGCCGGGACAGTCCCAGTATTTT
J: TRBJ1-6; D: NA; size: NA; V: TRBV19; CDR3: CASTHSIDRWNNSPLHF; DNA: TGTGCCAGTACCCATTCTATTGACAGGTGGAATAATTCACCCCTCCACTTT
J: TRBJ2-7; D: NA; size: NA; V: TRBV3-1/TRBV3-2; CDR3: CASSQAQLVAGGEQYF; DNA: TGTGCCAGCAGCCAAGCCCAACTAGTTGCCGGGGGCGAGCAGTACTTC
J: TRBJ1-2; D: TRBD1; size: few; V: TRBV6-2/TRBV6-3; CDR3: CASSYHDRDYGYTF; DNA: TGTGCCAGCAGTTACCACGACAGGGACTATGGCTACACCTTC
J: TRBJ2-3; D: NA; size: NA; V: TRBV21-1; CDR3: CASSKVGGGITDTQYF; DNA: NA
J: TRBJ2-3; D: TRBD2; size: NA; V: TRBV6-2/TRBV6-3; CDR3: CASSYGLAGADTQYF; DNA: TGTGCCAGCAGTTACGGGCTAGCGGGAGCTGATACGCAGTATTTT
J: TRBJ2-3; D: NA; size: NA; V: TRBV6-5; CDR3: CASTRTSHQGDTQYF; DNA: TGTGCCAGCACCCGGACAAGCCACCAGGGTGATACGCAGTATTTT
J: TRBJ2-3; D: NA; size: NA; V: TRBV9; CDR3: CASRAGTGADTQYF; DNA: TGTGCCAGCAGGGCCGGGACGGGGGCAGATACGCAGTATTTT
J: TRBJ1-1; D: NA; size: NA; V: TRBV4-3; CDR3: CASSRRRGSAEAFF; DNA: TGCGCCAGCAGCCGCCGACGGGGGTCGGCTGAAGCTTTCTTT
J: TRBJ2-2; D: NA; size: NA; V: TRBV11-2; CDR3: CASSPYTGSTGELFF; DNA: TGTGCCAGCAGCCCTTATACAGGGAGCACCGGGGAGCTGTTTTTT
J: TRBJ2-5; D: NA; size: NA; V: TRBV5-1; CDR3: CASSLGQIQETQYF; DNA: TGCGCCAGCAGCTTGGGACAGATACAAGAGACCCAGTACTTC
J: TRBJ2-4; D: TRBD2; size: NA; V: TRBV6-6; CDR3: CASSPGLAGGSKNIQYF; DNA: TGTGCCAGCAGTCCGGGACTAGCGGGAGGGTCCAAAAACATTCAGTACTTC
J: TRBJ1-3; D: NA; size: NA; V: TRBV19; CDR3: CASSMIGAGNTIYF; DNA: TGTGCCAGTAGTATGATAGGGGCTGGAAACACCATATATTTT
J: TRBJ1-6; D: NA; size: NA; V: TRBV18; CDR3: CASSPSQGSNSPLHF; DNA: TGTGCCAGCTCACCATCTCAGGGTAGTAATTCACCCCTCCACTTT
J: TRBJ2-7; D: TRBD1; size: NA; V: TRBV6-2/TRBV6-3; CDR3: CASSGQGSEQYF; DNA: TGTGCCAGCAGTGGACAGGGTAGCGAGCAGTACTTC
J: TRBJ1-2; D: NA; size: few; V: TRBV30; CDR3: CAFSEGVNYGYTF; DNA: TGTGCCTTTAGCGAGGGAGTAAACTATGGCTACACCTTC